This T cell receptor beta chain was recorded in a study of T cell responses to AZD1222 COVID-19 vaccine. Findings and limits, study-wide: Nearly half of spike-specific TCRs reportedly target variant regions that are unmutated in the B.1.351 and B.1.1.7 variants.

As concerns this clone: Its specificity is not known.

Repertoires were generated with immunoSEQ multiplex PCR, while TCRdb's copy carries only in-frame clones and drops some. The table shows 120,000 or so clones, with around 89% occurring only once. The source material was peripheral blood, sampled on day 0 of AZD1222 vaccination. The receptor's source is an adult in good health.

CDR3 residues: CASSRGRNSYEQYF. As DNA, the CDR3 is TGTGCCAGCAGTCGGGGACGGAACTCCTACGAGCAGTACTTC. The chain employs TRBV28 and TRBJ2-7, with D perhaps given as TRBD1 or TRBD2 (5 bases each). The CDR3 is 14 residues long. V lost 5 bases and J 0 bases, leaving 11 bases between the germline ends. Germline CDR1 reads MDHEN; CDR2 reads SYDVKM. Together with reference TRBV28 and TRBJ2-7, the CDR3 gives the full variable domain: DVKVTQSSRYLVKRTGEKVFLECVQDMDHENMFWYRQDPGLGLRLIYFSYDVKMKEKGDIPEGYSVSREKKERFSLILESASTNQTSMYLCASSRGRNSYEQYFGPGTRLTVT.